The sequence of this TCR beta chain was determined in a study of blood T cell repertoires in COVID-19. As for the study in general: Material from acute and convalescent COVID-19 was sourced from the United States, Italy and Spain. T cells, B-cell-depleted T cells, or PBMCs supplied cDNA or gDNA.

CDR1 and CDR2 from the germline V gene are MNHNY and SVGAGI (reference sequence). The CDR3 contains 19 residues. Deletions cut 5 bases from V and 4 bases from J, with 29 bases between. Sequenced by immunoSEQ multiplex PCR; TCRdb stores in-frame clones only, minus some. The top ten clones hold about 30% of a sample with approximately 14,000 clones, 87% of them seen once. The receptor was derived from a human donor in a cohort sampled during active COVID-19. The rearrangement links TRBV6-6 to TRBJ1-2; D is unclear. The sample was peripheral blood. CDR3 protein: CASSPREGFLTHTFYGYTF. CDR3 in DNA: TGTGCCAGCAGTCCCCGTGAGGGCTTCTTAACACACACTTTCTATGGCTACACCTTC.